This passage covers 27 T cell receptor beta chains from one sample sequenced in a study of memory CD4+ T cells and cytomegalovirus serostatus. Produced via immunoSEQ multiplex PCR; TCRdb's table is partial and in-frame only. The data show around 60,000 clones, roughly three quarters seen once. The sort gate was single viable CD3+CD4+CD8-CD45RO+ cells for memory CD4+ T cells. The sequencing input was memory CD4+ T cells from blood. These receptor sequences come from an adult in good health and CMV-seronegative.

The rearrangement links TRBV28 to TRBJ2-2, with a weak D call TRBD1 (6 bases). The CDR3 covers 16 residues. With 11 bases removed from V and 0 bases from J, the gap between germline ends came to 19 bases. Germline CDR1 MDHEN, CDR2 SYDVKM. CDR3 sequence (DNA): TGTGCCGGGGCTGGGGGCGTGAGAACGAACACCGGGGAGCTGTTTTTT. The encoded protein is CAGAGGVRTNTGELFF.

The chain links TRBV5-4 to TRBJ2-1; 12 nucleotides align to TRBD2. V lost 4 bases, J lost 6 bases, and 5 bases stayed unmatched. The CDR3 has 15 amino acids. Germline CDR1 SGHNT, CDR2 YYREEE (reference sequence). The CDR3, as DNA: TGTGCCAGCAGCCCTGGACTAGCGGGGCCCAATGAGCAGTTCTTC. This sequence encodes CASSPGLAGPNEQFF. Using reference TRBV5-4 and TRBJ2-1 for the parts outside the CDR3, the full variable domain is ETGVTQSPTHLIKTRGQQVTLRCSSQSGHNTVSWYQQALGQGPQFIFQYYREEENGRGNFPPRFSGLQFPNYSSELNVNALELDDSALYLCASSPGLAGPNEQFFGPGTRLTVL.

V is TRBV6-1 and J is TRBJ1-2; D uncertain. CDR1 is MNHNS and CDR2 is SASEGT in the germline V gene. V lost 2 bases and J 1 base, leaving 2 bases between the germline ends. This CDR3 region has 12 residues. As DNA, the CDR3 is TGTGCCAGCAGTGAAAGTAACTATGGCTACACCTTC. Translation gives CASSESNYGYTF.

The J gene is TRBJ1-3, the V gene TRBV7-2; perhaps TRBD1 as D (6 bases). CDR3 size: 16 residues. The germline gives CDR1 SGHTA, CDR2 FQGNSA. V lost 1 base and J lost 2, with 12 bases in between. The CDR3 DNA reads TGTGCCAGCAGCTTAGTTACAGGGCTGGCTGGAAACACCATATATTTT. Translating it yields CASSLVTGLAGNTIYF.

The gene calls are TRBV30 and TRBJ1-2, with a possible D match to TRBD1 (5 bases). Germline values: CDR1 GTSNPN, CDR2 SVGIG (reference sequence). The CDR3 runs 13 residues. The V end lost 0 bases, the J end lost 4 bases, and 9 bases lay between the germline ends. CDR3 nucleotide sequence: TGTGCCTGGAGTGTCGTTAGGGGCTATGGCTACACCTTC. Residues: CAWSVVRGYGYTF.

This clone was seen just once. This sequence joins TRBV21-1 and TRBJ1-5. TRBV21-1 constitutes a pseudogene. The CDR3 contains 15 residues. As DNA, the CDR3 is TGTGCCAGCAGCAAAAAAGGAGAGATTCATCAGCCCCAGCATTTT. Translation gives CASSKKGEIHQPQHF.

The J gene is TRBJ2-7, the V gene TRBV18; 9 bases agree with TRBD1. V was clipped by 2 bases and J by 12 bases; unmatched bases: 8. There are 13 residues in the CDR3. Germline CDR1 and CDR2: KGHSH and LQKENI. The CDR3 protein is CASSPTGTGFRYF. CDR3 bases: TGTGCCAGCTCACCAACAGGGACAGGGTTTAGGTACTTC.

This rearrangement joins TRBV28 to TRBJ2-7; 10 nucleotides agree with TRBD1. The CDR3 consists of 15 residues. V shed 4 bases and J 5 bases; nucleotides not matched to a gene: 8. The germline gives CDR1 MDHEN, CDR2 SYDVKM. CDR3 sequence reads: CASSSKRDRGNEQYF. CDR3 in DNA: TGTGCCAGCAGTTCAAAAAGGGACAGGGGAAACGAGCAGTACTTC.

V usage is TRBV6-1 and J usage is TRBJ1-5; no clear D. The CDR3 extends over 17 amino acids. V was clipped by 1 base and J by 3 bases, with 16 bases between them. Per germline, CDR1 MNHNS and CDR2 SASEGT. Written as DNA, the CDR3 is TGTGCCAGCAGTGAAGATTACGGGATGGTCACCAATCAGCCCCAGCATTTT. Translated: CASSEDYGMVTNQPQHF.

The gene calls are TRBV5-6 and TRBJ1-2; D remains unclear. The CDR3 length is 14 residues. The V end lost 5 bases, the J end lost 2 bases, and 13 bases lay between the germline ends. CDR1 is SGHDT and CDR2 is YYEEEE in the germline V gene. The CDR3 DNA reads TGTGCCAGCAGATCTACCGTGGGGAACTATGGCTACACCTTC. Translating gives CASRSTVGNYGYTF.

This clone was detected only a few times. The chain combines TRBV7-8 with TRBJ1-5; D remains unclear. V was trimmed by 3 bases and J by 9 bases, leaving 9 bases between them. CDR1 is SGHVS, CDR2 FQNEAQ, per germline. The CDR3 runs to 12 residues. The CDR3 nucleotides read TGTGCCAGCAGCTTCCCTCCTGGGCCCCAGCATTTT. The encoded protein is CASSFPPGPQHF.

The gene calls are TRBV29-1 and TRBJ1-1; D call uncertain. CDR1 is SQVTM, CDR2 ANQGSEA, per germline. Trimming removed 3 bases at V and 0 bases at J, with 20 bases between. The CDR3 is 17 residues long. The CDR3 nucleotides read TGCAGCGTTGACTCGGGTAGGGATTGGTGGGTGAACACTGAAGCTTTCTTT. Protein: CSVDSGRDWWVNTEAFF.

This clone occurred once. This sequence joins TRBV7-6 and TRBJ2-6, with D perhaps TRBD1 (5 bases). Germline loops: CDR1 SGHVS, CDR2 FNYEAQ. The ends were cut back, 5 bases at V and 1 base at J, with 12 bases in the middle. The CDR3 runs 16 residues. CDR3 DNA sequence: TGTGCCAGCAGCCCTATTGGACATTCTGGGGCCAACGTCCTGACTTTC. Its protein product is CASSPIGHSGANVLTF.

V is TRBV9 and J is TRBJ2-1; TRBD2 aligns across 11 bases. Trimming cost V 6 bases and J 8 bases; bases outside gene matches: 10. The CDR3 contains 15 residues. From germline, CDR1 is SGDLS and CDR2 YYNGEE. CDR3 sequence: CASTLTSGIRDEQFF. The CDR3 DNA sequence: TGTGCCAGCACCCTGACTAGCGGGATACGCGATGAGCAGTTCTTC. The full variable domain, in which reference TRBV9 and TRBJ2-1 provide the parts outside the CDR3, is DSGVTQTPKHLITATGQRVTLRCSPRSGDLSVYWYQQSLDQGLQFLIQYYNGEERAKGNILERFSAQQFPDLHSELNLSSLELGDSALYFCASTLTSGIRDEQFFGPGTRLTVL.

The J gene is TRBJ1-2, the V gene TRBV2; possible D gene TRBD1, 5 bases. CDR3 length: 14 residues. V lost 6 bases to trimming and J lost 7 bases, with 18 bases between them. CDR1 and CDR2 from the germline V gene are SNHLY and FYNNEI. CDR3 amino acids: CASRHVRGEGGYTF. The CDR3 DNA is TGTGCCAGCAGGCACGTCCGGGGGGAAGGTGGCTACACCTTC.

V gene TRBV7-2 combines with J gene TRBJ1-1, with a weak D call TRBD1 (5 bases). Germline CDR1 SGHTA, CDR2 FQGNSA. This CDR3 has 14 amino acids. V was pared by 6 bases and J by 7 bases, with 18 bases between. The CDR3, as DNA: TGTGCCAGCAGGGGGGAGTGGGTAAGAAATGAAGCTTTCTTT. This sequence encodes CASRGEWVRNEAFF.

The J gene is TRBJ2-7, the V gene TRBV7-8, with D maybe TRBD1 (6 bases). Per germline, CDR1 SGHVS and CDR2 FQNEAQ. The CDR3 is 15 residues long. Trimming removed 1 base from V and 0 bases from J, with 10 bases in between. DNA for the CDR3: TGTGCCAGCAGCTTAGGGACAGTTAGCTCCTACGAGCAGTACTTC. Protein product: CASSLGTVSSYEQYF.

This rearrangement joins TRBV29-1 to TRBJ2-7; D possibly uses TRBD1 or TRBD2 (5 bases each). The length of the CDR3 is 14 residues. Germline CDR1 is SQVTM and CDR2 is ANQGSEA. The ends were cut back, 6 bases at V and 0 bases at J, with 15 bases in the middle. The CDR3, as DNA: TGCAGCGTCGTCCGGGACCCGGGCTCCTACGAGCAGTACTTC. Translation gives CSVVRDPGSYEQYF.

The chain carries TRBV23-1 and TRBJ2-7; D remains unclear. TRBV23-1 has ORF status, its function being uncertain. Deletions cut 2 bases from V and 5 bases from J, with 10 bases between. The CDR3 runs to 13 residues. CDR3 in DNA: TGCGCCAGCAGTCAACTAGTGGTTGACGAGCAGTACTTC. Translating it yields CASSQLVVDEQYF.

The V gene is TRBV27, the J gene TRBJ2-2, with 13 bases fitting TRBD2. V lost 1 base, J lost 7 bases, and 9 bases stayed unmatched. The CDR3 totals 18 residues. CDR1 is MNHEY, CDR2 SMNVEV, per germline (reference sequence). CDR3: CASSLWGLAGRRVGELFF. CDR3 in DNA: TGTGCCAGCAGTTTATGGGGACTAGCGGGGAGAAGGGTCGGGGAGCTGTTTTTT.

The chain links TRBV25-1 to TRBJ1-5; a possible D gene is TRBD1 (5 bases). V lost 1 base and J 6 bases, leaving 10 bases between the germline ends. In germline, CDR1 is MGHDK, CDR2 SYGVNS. The CDR3 has 14 amino acids. The CDR3 reads CASSELGRAQPQHF. In DNA, the CDR3 is TGTGCCAGCAGTGAATTAGGCAGGGCTCAGCCCCAGCATTTT.

The genes are TRBV30 and TRBJ1-2; maybe TRBD1 (5 bases). Germline V gives CDR1 GTSNPN, CDR2 SVGIG (reference sequence). V was pared by 2 bases and J by 7 bases, with 20 bases between. The CDR3 sequence is 15 residues long. This chain's CDR3 is CAWSFGDLLASGYTF. The CDR3 DNA reads TGTGCCTGGAGTTTTGGGGACCTCCTCGCCTCTGGCTACACCTTC. Full variable domain (outside the CDR3, taken from reference TRBV30 and TRBJ1-2): SQTIHQWPATLVQPVGSPLSLECTVEGTSNPNLYWYRQAAGRGLQLLFYSVGIGQISSEVPQNLSASRPQDRQFILSSKKLLLSDSGFYLCAWSFGDLLASGYTFGSGTRLTVV.

V is TRBV5-1 and J is TRBJ2-5, with D uncertain. The CDR3 consists of 13 residues. The V gene's germline CDR1 is SGHRS and CDR2 YFSETQ. V lost 4 bases and J lost 5, with 12 bases in between. DNA for the CDR3: TGCGCCAGCAGCCATACAAGGTTGGAGACCCAGTACTTC. Amino acid sequence: CASSHTRLETQYF.

This chain connects TRBV9 to TRBJ2-7; TRBD1 matches at 7 bases. CDR3 length: 16 residues. Trimming cost V 2 bases and J 2 bases; bases outside gene matches: 10. Germline-derived CDR1 and CDR2 are SGDLS and YYNGEE. This CDR3 is CASSVKSGTATYEQYF. The CDR3 DNA reads TGTGCCAGCAGCGTCAAATCCGGGACAGCAACCTACGAGCAGTACTTC.

This clone has just a few counts. The chain is built from TRBV30 and TRBJ1-4, with 11 bases aligning to TRBD1. Germline V gives CDR1 GTSNPN, CDR2 SVGIG (reference sequence). The CDR3 is 15 amino acids. J gave up 9 bases and V 0 bases, and 6 bases lay outside the gene matches. The CDR3 sequence: CAWSVRDRGDKKLFF. The CDR3 DNA sequence: TGTGCCTGGAGTGTTCGGGACAGGGGGGACAAAAAACTGTTTTTT. Full variable domain (remainder filled in from reference TRBV30 and TRBJ1-4): SQTIHQWPATLVQPVGSPLSLECTVEGTSNPNLYWYRQAAGRGLQLLFYSVGIGQISSEVPQNLSASRPQDRQFILSSKKLLLSDSGFYLCAWSVRDRGDKKLFFGSGTQLSVL.

J is TRBJ1-1 and V is TRBV5-1; the match to TRBD1 covers 10 bases. The V gene end was trimmed by 0 bases and the J gene end by 5 bases; junction bases not matched to a gene: 4. Germline-derived CDR1 and CDR2 are SGHRS and YFSETQ. The CDR3 spans 15 residues. CDR3 sequence (DNA): TGCGCCAGCAGCTTGGCGGGACAGGGGAGTACTGAAGCTTTCTTT. This encodes CASSLAGQGSTEAFF.

In this sample, this clone turned up once. The chain combines TRBV5-1 with TRBJ1-3; D unresolved. CDR1 and CDR2 from the germline V gene are SGHRS and YFSETQ. The V and J ends lost 0 bases and 0 bases respectively, with 10 bases between them. The CDR3 length is 16 residues. The CDR3, as DNA: TGCGCCAGCAGCTTGGGGGCCAGGAGCTCTGGAAACACCATATATTTT. Protein product: CASSLGARSSGNTIYF.